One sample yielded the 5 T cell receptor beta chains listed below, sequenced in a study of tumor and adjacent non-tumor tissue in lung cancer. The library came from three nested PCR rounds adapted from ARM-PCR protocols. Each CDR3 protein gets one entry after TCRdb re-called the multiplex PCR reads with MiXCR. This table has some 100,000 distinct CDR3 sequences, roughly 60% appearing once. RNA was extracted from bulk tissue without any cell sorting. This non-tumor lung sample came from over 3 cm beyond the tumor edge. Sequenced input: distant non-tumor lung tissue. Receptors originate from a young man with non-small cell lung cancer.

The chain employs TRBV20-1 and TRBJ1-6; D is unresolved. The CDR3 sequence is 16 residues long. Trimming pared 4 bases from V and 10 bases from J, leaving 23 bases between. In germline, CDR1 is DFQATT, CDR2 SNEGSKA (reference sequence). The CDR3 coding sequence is TGCAGTGCTATAGAGGTGCAAGTCCCGGAGGGATCACCCCTCCACTTT. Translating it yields CSAIEVQVPEGSPLHF.

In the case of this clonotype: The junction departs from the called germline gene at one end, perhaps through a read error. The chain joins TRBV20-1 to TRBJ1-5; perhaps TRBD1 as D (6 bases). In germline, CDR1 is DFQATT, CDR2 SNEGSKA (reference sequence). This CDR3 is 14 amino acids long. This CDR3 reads CNARDRGGLQPQHF. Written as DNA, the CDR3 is TGTAATGCTAGAGATCGGGGGGGCCTTCAGCCCCAGCATTTT.

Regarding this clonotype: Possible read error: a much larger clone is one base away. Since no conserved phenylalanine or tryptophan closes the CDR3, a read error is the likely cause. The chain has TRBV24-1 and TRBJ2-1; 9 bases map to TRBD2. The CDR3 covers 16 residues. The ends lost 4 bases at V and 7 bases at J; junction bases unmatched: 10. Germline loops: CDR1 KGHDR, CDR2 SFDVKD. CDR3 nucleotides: TGTGCCACCAGTGACCATCTAGCGGGGTTTTGGAATGAGCAGTTCTTA. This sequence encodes CATSDHLAGFWNEQFL.

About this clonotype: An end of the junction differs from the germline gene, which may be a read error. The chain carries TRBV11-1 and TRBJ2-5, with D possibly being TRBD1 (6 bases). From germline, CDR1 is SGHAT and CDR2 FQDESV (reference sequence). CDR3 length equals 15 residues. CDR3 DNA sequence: TGTGCCAGCAGCTTCGACTCAGGGGTATGCGAGATCCAGTACTTC. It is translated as CASSFDSGVCEIQYF.

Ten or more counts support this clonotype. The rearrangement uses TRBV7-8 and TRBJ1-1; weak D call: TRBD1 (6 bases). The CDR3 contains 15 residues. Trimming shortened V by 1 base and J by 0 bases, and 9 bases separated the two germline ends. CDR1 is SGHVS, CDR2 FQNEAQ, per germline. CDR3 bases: TGTGCCAGCAGCTTAGAGGGGGTCTTGAACACTGAAGCTTTCTTT. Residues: CASSLEGVLNTEAFF. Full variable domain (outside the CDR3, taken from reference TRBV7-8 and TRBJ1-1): GAGVSQSPRYKVAKRGQDVALRCDPISGHVSLFWYQQALGQGPEFLTYFQNEAQLDKSGLPSDRFFAERPEGSVSTLKIQRTQQEDSAVYLCASSLEGVLNTEAFFGQGTRLTVV.